A selection of T cell receptor beta chains follows, all from one sample in a study of Ad26.COV2.S vaccination and SARS-CoV-2 variants. The repertoire was sequenced with immunoSEQ multiplex PCR; TCRdb's copy has only in-frame clones and lacks some. Of around 380,000 clones in the sample, about 85% are singletons; the top ten hold around 3.4%. Material: peripheral blood, obtained in a trial of Ad26.COV2.S vaccine versus placebo. The origin of the receptors is a person aged 18-65 years who received the Ad26.COV2.S COVID-19 vaccine or a placebo. Both conserved end residues are part of each CDR3. The D gene is left open where the match is weak. Part of the rows lack a size; the others show once, few, many or a class for expanded clones.

. | 12 | TRBJ2-7 | TRBV6-5 | . | CASRTGGVEQYF | TGTGCCAGCAGAACTGGAGGGGTCGAGCAGTACTTC
. | 15 | TRBJ2-7 | TRBV4-1 | . | CASSPLAVSSYEQYF | TGCGCCAGCAGCCCTCTCGCAGTGAGCTCCTACGAGCAGTACTTC
. | 15 | TRBJ1-1 | TRBV7-2 | . | CASSLAREGNTEAFF | TGTGCCAGCAGCTTAGCACGTGAGGGGAACACTGAAGCTTTCTTT
. | 15 | TRBJ2-3 | TRBV4-1 | . | CASSQVGWGPDTQYF | TGCGCCAGCAGCCAAGTTGGTTGGGGCCCAGATACGCAGTATTTT
. | 15 | TRBJ1-6 | TRBV19 | . | CASSLLQGPNSPLHF | TGTGCCAGTAGTCTTCTACAGGGACCTAATTCACCCCTCCACTTT
few | 14 | TRBJ2-7 | TRBV5-8 | . | CASSFSGSGYEQYF | TGTGCCAGCAGCTTTTCGGGGAGCGGCTACGAGCAGTACTTC
. | 15 | TRBJ1-1 | TRBV6-4 | TRBD1 | CASSDSDRGVSEAFF | TGTGCCAGCAGTGACTCCGACAGGGGGGTATCTGAAGCTTTCTTT
. | 14 | TRBJ1-5 | TRBV6-1 | . | CASSEYRSNQPQHF | TGTGCCAGCAGTGAATATAGGTCCAATCAGCCCCAGCATTTT
many | 19 | TRBJ2-1 | TRBV11-2 | TRBD2 | CASSLGLKLAGVSYNEQFF | TGTGCCAGCAGCTTAGGTCTCAAACTAGCGGGGGTCTCCTACAATGAGCAGTTCTTC
. | 15 | TRBJ2-5 | TRBV5-6 | TRBD1 | CASRSDQTGEETQYF | TGTGCCAGCAGGTCGGATCAGACAGGGGAAGAGACCCAGTACTTC
. | 13 | TRBJ1-1 | TRBV3-1/TRBV3-2 | . | CASSQVIGREAFF | TGTGCCAGCAGCCAAGTAATCGGCAGAGAAGCTTTCTTT
. | 14 | TRBJ1-2 | TRBV7-9 | TRBD1 | CASRGDSNNYGYTF | TGTGCCAGCAGGGGGGACAGCAATAACTATGGCTACACCTTC
. | 15 | TRBJ1-6 | TRBV19 | . | CASSIGGSYNSPLHF | TGTGCCAGTAGTATCGGGGGCTCCTATAATTCACCCCTCCACTTT
. | 19 | TRBJ1-5 | TRBV6-2/TRBV6-3 | TRBD1 | CASSYSRDRDPYSNQPQHF | TGTGCCAGCAGTTACTCGAGGGACAGGGACCCTTATAGCAATCAGCCCCAGCATTTT
once | 12 | TRBJ1-2 | TRBV3-1/TRBV3-2 | . | CASSQASGQTFF | TGTGCCAGCAGCCAAGCGAGCGGTCAGACGTTCTTC
once | 17 | TRBJ2-3 | TRBV10-3 | TRBD2 | CAISESTSGVSTDTQYF | TGTGCCATCAGTGAGTCGACTAGCGGGGTTAGCACAGATACGCAGTATTTT
. | 14 | TRBJ1-2 | TRBV7-9 | . | CASSLDLQGNGYTF | TGTGCCAGCAGCTTAGACCTACAGGGAAATGGCTACACCTTC
. | 14 | TRBJ2-1 | TRBV11-2 | TRBD2 | CASSTGGSYNEQFF | TGTGCCAGCAGCACGGGGGGATCCTACAATGAGCAGTTCTTC
. | 16 | TRBJ2-2 | TRBV4-1 | TRBD2 | CASSRVAGGPTGELFF | TGCGCCAGCAGCCGCGTGGCGGGGGGACCTACCGGGGAGCTGTTTTTT
. | 13 | TRBJ1-1 | TRBV2 | TRBD1 | CASMGQLNTEAFF | TGTGCCAGCATGGGACAGCTGAACACTGAAGCTTTCTTT
. | 11 | TRBJ1-5 | TRBV6-8 | . | CALRGPQPQHF | TGTGCCCTTCGGGGGCCCCAGCCCCAGCATTTT
few | 15 | TRBJ2-5 | TRBV19 | . | CASSDQGTVWETQYF | TGTGCCAGTAGTGACCAGGGTACGGTGTGGGAGACCCAGTACTTC
. | 14 | TRBJ2-5 | TRBV25-1 | . | CASSDPGRQETQYF | TGTGCCAGCAGTGATCCGGGGAGACAAGAGACCCAGTACTTC
. | 15 | TRBJ1-5 | TRBV18 | . | CASSPPVQGLRSQHF | TGTGCCAGCTCACCACCGGTGCAGGGGCTCAGGTCCCAGCATTTT
. | 14 | TRBJ1-3 | TRBV19 | . | CASTPQGFGNTIYF | TGTGCCAGTACACCCCAGGGGTTTGGAAACACCATATATTTT
. | 14 | TRBJ1-6 | TRBV5-6 | . | CASSLRTVNSPLHF | TGTGCCAGCAGCTTGAGAACAGTCAATTCACCCCTCCACTTT
. | 14 | TRBJ2-7 | TRBV3-1/TRBV3-2 | TRBD2 | CASSPSGGAGEQYF | TGTGCCAGCAGCCCTAGCGGGGGGGCCGGTGAGCAGTACTTC
. | 14 | TRBJ1-1 | TRBV5-5 | . | CASRSGYMNTEAFF | TGTGCCAGCAGATCGGGGTACATGAACACTGAAGCTTTCTTT
. | 15 | TRBJ1-5 | TRBV7-9 | . | CASSSHRESNQPQHF | TGTGCCAGCAGCTCGCACCGGGAGAGCAATCAGCCCCAGCATTTT
. | 14 | TRBJ1-2 | TRBV6-5 | . | CASSRTGLNYGYTF | TGTGCCAGCAGTCGTACAGGGCTTAACTATGGCTACACCTTC
. | 13 | TRBJ2-5 | TRBV3-1/TRBV3-2 | TRBD2 | CASSSGLLETQYF | TGTGCCAGCAGCTCGGGACTACTAGAGACCCAGTACTTC
. | 14 | TRBJ1-5 | TRBV3-1/TRBV3-2 | . | CASSQNTANQPQHF | TGTGCCAGCAGCCAAAATACAGCCAATCAGCCCCAGCATTTT
. | 15 | TRBJ1-4 | TRBV5-1 | . | CASSLSAENNEKLFF | TGCGCCAGCAGCTTGTCCGCGGAAAATAATGAAAAACTGTTTTTT
. | 18 | TRBJ2-3 | TRBV4-3 | . | CASSHLGDGGQSTDTQYF | TGCGCCAGCAGCCACCTCGGGGACGGGGGGCAGAGCACAGATACGCAGTATTTT
. | 14 | TRBJ2-5 | TRBV27 | TRBD1 | CASSSSGTEETQYF | TGTGCCAGCAGTTCATCCGGGACAGAAGAGACCCAGTACTTC
once | 14 | TRBJ1-1 | TRBV28 | . | CASSPGRVRTEAFF | TGTGCCAGCAGCCCCGGGAGGGTGCGGACTGAAGCTTTCTTT
. | 13 | TRBJ1-1 | TRBV4-1 | TRBD1 | CASSTDRVTEAFF | TGCGCCAGCAGCACGGACAGGGTCACTGAAGCTTTCTTT
. | 13 | TRBJ1-1 | TRBV5-5 | TRBD1 | CASSSTGAVEAFF | TGTGCCAGCAGCTCGACAGGGGCGGTGGAAGCTTTCTTT
. | 13 | TRBJ1-1 | TRBV5-4 | . | CASSSAFYTEAFF | TGTGCCAGCAGCTCCGCCTTTTACACTGAAGCTTTCTTT
. | 15 | TRBJ2-5 | TRBV18 | TRBD2 | CASSLSPQRGETQYF | TGTGCCAGCTCACTAAGCCCGCAGCGGGGTGAGACCCAGTACTTC
. | 17 | TRBJ2-6 | TRBV5-6 | TRBD2 | CASSLDLGGSGANVLTF | TGTGCCAGCAGCTTGGATCTCGGGGGGTCCGGGGCCAACGTCCTGACTTTC
. | 13 | TRBJ2-3 | TRBV6-6 | TRBD2 | CASSSTSVDTQYF | TGTGCCAGCAGCTCGACTAGCGTAGATACGCAGTATTTT
. | 15 | TRBJ2-5 | TRBV21-1 | . | CASNNIIWGQETQYF | TGTGCCAGCAACAATATTATTTGGGGCCAAGAGACCCAGTACTTC
. | 13 | TRBJ1-1 | TRBV3-1/TRBV3-2 | . | CASSQDRDKEAFF | TGTGCCAGCAGCCAAGACAGAGATAAAGAAGCTTTCTTT
. | 12 | TRBJ1-4 | TRBV10-1 | . | CASSDPREKLFF | TGCGCCAGCAGTGATCCCAGAGAAAAACTGTTTTTT
once | 14 | TRBJ2-5 | TRBV3-1/TRBV3-2 | TRBD1 | CASSHVGTEETQYF | TGTGCCAGCAGCCATGTGGGGACAGAAGAGACCCAGTACTTC
. | 16 | TRBJ2-7 | TRBV7-9 | TRBD1 | CASSPQRDRGKVEQYF | TGTGCCAGCAGCCCCCAGCGGGACAGGGGGAAGGTTGAGCAGTACTTC
. | 21 | TRBJ2-2 | TRBV3-1/TRBV3-2 | TRBD2 | CASSPTSGTSGEPSNTGELFF | TGTGCCAGCAGCCCTACATCCGGGACTAGCGGGGAGCCTTCGAACACCGGGGAGCTGTTTTTT
. | 15 | TRBJ2-7 | TRBV4-1 | . | CASSQDEGAEYEQYF | TGCGCCAGCAGCCAAGACGAAGGGGCTGAGTACGAGCAGTACTTC
. | 14 | TRBJ1-1 | TRBV3-1/TRBV3-2 | . | CASSLQILNTEAFF | TGTGCCAGCAGCCTACAGATCTTGAACACTGAAGCTTTCTTT
once | 15 | TRBJ1-1 | TRBV19 | . | CASSIEHWSVTEAFF | TGTGCCAGTAGTATAGAGCACTGGTCTGTCACTGAAGCTTTCTTT
. | 13 | TRBJ1-4 | TRBV15 | . | CATSRGPNEKLFF | TGTGCCACCAGCAGAGGTCCAAATGAAAAACTGTTTTTT
. | 14 | TRBJ2-3 | TRBV7-8 | . | CASSFEEGTDTQYF | TGTGCCAGCAGCTTCGAGGAGGGCACAGATACGCAGTATTTT
once | 16 | TRBJ1-5 | TRBV4-2 | . | CASSREFLYSNQPQHF | TGTGCCAGCAGCCGGGAGTTCCTTTATAGCAATCAGCCCCAGCATTTT
. | 14 | TRBJ2-3 | TRBV3-1/TRBV3-2 | . | CASSQGASTDTQYF | TGTGCCAGCAGCCAAGGGGCCTCCACAGATACGCAGTATTTT
. | 13 | TRBJ1-1 | TRBV5-1 | . | CASTQAGGTEAFF | TGCGCCAGCACCCAGGCGGGCGGTACGGAAGCTTTCTTT